Below are 32 T cell receptor beta chains sequenced from a single sample in a study of early T cells in non-severe SARS-CoV-2 infection. From the 5' RACE reads, TCRdb called clonotypes with MiXCR, one entry per CDR3 protein. The data contain 50,000 to 60,000 distinct CDR3 sequences, approximately 10% of them singletons. The sequences come from whole blood, collected at baseline. Every receptor here comes from an adult who was a healthcare worker with PCR-confirmed SARS-CoV-2 infection or an uninfected control (not recorded which).

This clonotype was detected ten times or more. The chain recombines TRBV7-9 with TRBJ2-7; TRBD1 might be the D (6 bases). The CDR3 loop spans 15 amino acids. CDR1 and CDR2 from the germline V gene are SEHNR and FQNEAQ (reference sequence). Trimming shortened V by 5 bases and J by 0 bases, and 14 bases separated the two germline ends. The CDR3 region has the DNA TGTGCCAGCAGCGCCCTGACAGGCCTCTCCTACGAGCAGTACTTC. Protein product: CASSALTGLSYEQYF.

CDR3 loop: CASKGQGTSNQPQHF. CDR3 sequence (DNA): TGTGCCAGCAAGGGTCAGGGAACCAGCAATCAGCCCCAGCATTTT. The V gene is TRBV2, the J gene TRBJ1-5, with a possible D match to TRBD1 (5 bases). The CDR3 runs 15 residues. Looked up from germline, CDR1 is SNHLY and CDR2 is FYNNEI. With 7 bases removed from V and 1 base from J, the gap between germline ends came to 14 bases.

This clonotype was counted many times. The V gene is TRBV27, the J gene TRBJ1-3, with D perhaps matching TRBD1 (6 bases). CDR3 length equals 14 residues. V shed 6 bases and J shed 3 bases, with 12 bases lying between them. Germline values: CDR1 MNHEY, CDR2 SMNVEV (reference sequence). The CDR3 spells CASSSQGFGNTIYF. CDR3 bases: TGTGCCAGCAGCTCTCAGGGGTTTGGAAACACCATATATTTT.

The chain is built from TRBV5-1 and TRBJ2-1; perhaps TRBD1 as D (5 bases). The germline V gene encodes CDR1 SGHRS and CDR2 YFSETQ. The V end lost 4 bases, the J end lost 6 bases, and 11 bases lay between the germline ends. The CDR3 covers 13 residues. Here the CDR3 reads CASSTDSSNEQFF. CDR3 nucleotide sequence: TGCGCCAGCAGCACCGACAGCTCCAATGAGCAGTTCTTC.

In this sample, this clonotype turned up many times. The J gene is TRBJ1-3, the V gene TRBV4-2; D ambiguous. The CDR3 sequence is 17 residues long. CDR1 is LGHNA, CDR2 YNFKEQ, per germline. V was trimmed by 0 bases and J by 0 bases, leaving 12 bases between them. CDR3 DNA sequence: TGTGCCAGCAGCCAAGAGGCACCAGCCTTCTCTGGAAACACCATATATTTT. This sequence encodes CASSQEAPAFSGNTIYF.

The genes are TRBV11-2 and TRBJ2-3; TRBD2 is a possible D gene (5 bases). The length of the CDR3 is 15 residues. Germline assignment: CDR1 SGHAT and CDR2 FQNNGV. V lost 6 bases and J 3 bases, leaving 16 bases between the germline ends. The CDR3 region has the DNA TGTGCCAGCAGATCCACGGCACTAGGAACAGATACGCAGTATTTT. Protein sequence: CASRSTALGTDTQYF.

Remarks on this clonotype: Its ends do not fully match the called genes, so a read error is possible. The chain employs TRBV10-3 and TRBJ2-7; 10 bases align to TRBD2. The CDR3 contains 15 residues. CDR1 and CDR2 (germline): ENHRY, SYGVKD. The DNA for the CDR3 is TGTGTCATCAATGAGGGAGCGGGAGGGCCCTACGAGCAGTACTTC. It codes for CVINEGAGGPYEQYF.

The chain couples TRBV20-1 to TRBJ1-3, with D hard to call. V was shortened by 3 bases and J by 1 base, with 4 bases between the two germline ends. Germline-derived CDR1 and CDR2 are DFQATT and SNEGSKA (reference sequence). This CDR3 comprises 12 residues. The CDR3 here is CSASRSGNTIYF. CDR3 nucleotide sequence: TGCAGTGCTAGTCGGTCTGGAAACACCATATATTTT.

In its sample, this clonotype was seen many times. V gene TRBV19 combines with J gene TRBJ2-1; 9 bases are a match to TRBD2. The CDR3 spans 15 residues. The trim removed 2 bases at V and 6 bases at J, leaving 5 bases unmatched. Looked up from germline, CDR1 is LNHDA and CDR2 is SQIVND (reference sequence). CDR3 sequence (DNA): TGTGCCAGTAGTATAAGTAGCGGGGGCATCAATGAGCAGTTCTTC. Protein: CASSISSGGINEQFF.

This clonotype has at least ten counts. The rearrangement uses TRBV6-6 and TRBJ2-5, with 9 bases aligning to TRBD1. The CDR3 is made up of 14 amino acids. J lost 6 bases, V lost 6 bases, and 8 bases had no gene match. Germline V gene data show CDR1 as MNHNY and CDR2 as SVGAGI (reference sequence). The CDR3 DNA reads as TGTGCCAGCAGCACGGGACAGGGAAAAAAGACCCAGTACTTC. Its protein product is CASSTGQGKKTQYF.

The chain uses TRBV27 and TRBJ2-7, with a tentative D call TRBD2 (6 bases). Germline V lookup: CDR1 MNHEY, CDR2 SMNVEV (reference sequence). There are 13 residues in the CDR3. Trimming took 8 bases from V and 3 from J, leaving 14 bases between them. This CDR3 is CASAPVGGYEQYF. DNA for the CDR3: TGTGCCAGCGCGCCTGTCGGGGGCTACGAGCAGTACTTC.

There are a few counts of this clonotype. J is TRBJ2-5 and V is TRBV12-3 or TRBV12-4, with 9 bases identical to TRBD2. The CDR3 has 15 amino acids. J gave up 4 bases and V 8 bases, and 11 bases lay outside the gene matches. CDR3 sequence reads: CASSPIRGRGETQYF. The DNA of the CDR3 is TGTGCCAGCTCCCCGATCCGCGGGAGGGGAGAGACCCAGTACTTC.

This clonotype was seen repeatedly, ten times or more. V usage is TRBV4-1 and J usage is TRBJ1-4, with 9 bases fitting TRBD1. With V trimmed by 4 bases and J by 2 bases, 2 bases remained unmatched. From germline, CDR1 is MGHRA and CDR2 YSYEKL. The CDR3 runs 15 residues. The CDR3 here is CASSLTGGTNEKLFF. In nucleotides, the CDR3 is TGCGCCAGCAGCCTCACAGGGGGCACTAATGAAAAACTGTTTTTT.

The chain recombines TRBV20-1 with TRBJ2-1; D is possibly TRBD2 (6 bases). CDR1 and CDR2 (germline): DFQATT, SNEGSKA (reference sequence). This CDR3 comprises 13 residues. Trimming removed 6 bases at V and 2 bases at J, with 11 bases between. CDR3 sequence (DNA): TGCAGTGCAGCCGGGACTCCCTACAATGAGCAGTTCTTC. Protein sequence: CSAAGTPYNEQFF.

In its sample, this clonotype was seen a few times. The chain employs TRBV2 and TRBJ2-7; 13 bases agree with TRBD2. V was pared by 5 bases and J by 5 bases, with 3 bases of the junction left unmatched. The germline V gene encodes CDR1 SNHLY and CDR2 FYNNEI. The CDR3 has 14 amino acids. The CDR3 DNA follows: TGTGCCAGCAGTCGTACTAGCGGGAGGGACGAGCAGTACTTC. Protein: CASSRTSGRDEQYF.

The chain recombines TRBV12-3 or TRBV12-4 with TRBJ1-1; D uncertain. Trimming removed 5 bases from V and 7 bases from J, with 5 bases in between. This CDR3 contains 10 residues. Here the CDR3 reads CASSEDEAFF. The CDR3, as DNA: TGTGCCAGCAGTGAGGATGAAGCTTTCTTT.

This clonotype has a count of ten or more. This sequence joins TRBV24-1 and TRBJ2-5; 10 positions agree with TRBD2. Germline CDR1 reads KGHDR; CDR2 reads SFDVKD. The V and J ends lost 4 bases and 5 bases, in that order; junction bases with no gene match: 9. The CDR3 runs to 16 residues. CDR3 bases: TGTGCCACCAGTGACAGCCTAGCGGGAGCCCGGGAGACCCAGTACTTC. This translates into CATSDSLAGARETQYF.

This clonotype has just a few counts. The chain has TRBV30 and TRBJ2-5; D is possibly TRBD2 (6 bases). This CDR3 comprises 13 residues. CDR1 is GTSNPN, CDR2 SVGIG, per germline (reference sequence). Trimming cost V 4 bases and J 1 base, with 10 bases left between them. Here the CDR3 reads CAWKRAVQETQYF. The CDR3 bases are TGTGCCTGGAAGCGGGCGGTCCAAGAGACCCAGTACTTC.

The chain recombines TRBV9 with TRBJ2-1; either TRBD1 or TRBD2 may supply D (5 bases each). Trimming removed 0 bases from V and 9 bases from J, with 13 bases in between. Germline CDR1 SGDLS, CDR2 YYNGEE. This CDR3 spans 14 amino acids. CDR3 in amino acids: CASSVDGTHTEQFF. The CDR3 nucleotides read TGTGCCAGCAGCGTAGACGGGACCCATACTGAGCAGTTCTTC.

Only a few counts were recorded for this clonotype. The gene calls are TRBV14 and TRBJ2-7; no clear D. Germline CDR1 SGHDN, CDR2 FVKESK. The CDR3 has 16 residues. Trimming removed 2 bases at V and 0 bases at J, with 14 bases between. CDR3 residues: CASSQSPNHRSYEQYF. The CDR3 nucleotides read TGTGCCAGCAGCCAATCTCCTAATCACCGCTCCTACGAGCAGTACTTC.

This clonotype appeared a few times. The chain is built from TRBV30 and TRBJ2-7; D is unresolved. There are 12 residues in the CDR3. Germline CDR1 GTSNPN, CDR2 SVGIG (reference sequence). CDR3 in amino acids: CGLTRDSYEQYF. The CDR3, as DNA: TGTGGCCTGACCCGAGATTCCTACGAGCAGTACTTC.

This clonotype was detected a few times. The J gene is TRBJ2-1, the V gene TRBV20-1; D is ambiguous. This CDR3 has 13 residues. In germline, CDR1 is DFQATT, CDR2 SNEGSKA (reference sequence). V gave up 2 bases and J gave up 9 bases, with 14 bases separating them. This chain's CDR3 is CSARLVGRFEQFF. DNA of the CDR3: TGCAGTGCTAGACTAGTTGGTCGATTTGAGCAGTTCTTC.

The chain couples TRBV7-9 to TRBJ2-1; 8 bases map to TRBD2. Germline V gene data show CDR1 as SEHNR and CDR2 as FQNEAQ (reference sequence). V dropped 1 base and J dropped 5; count of bases not matched to a gene: 4. The CDR3 runs 15 residues. CDR3 sequence reads: CASSLGASGHNEQFF. The CDR3, as DNA: TGTGCCAGCAGCTTAGGTGCTAGCGGGCACAATGAGCAGTTCTTC.

The V call is TRBV19, the J call TRBJ2-7; D perhaps matches TRBD2 (6 bases). Germline CDR1 reads LNHDA; CDR2 reads SQIVND (reference sequence). Trimming stripped 3 bases from V and 10 bases from J, with 19 bases between. The CDR3 has 14 residues. The CDR3: CASSIGGSATGQYF. Written as DNA, the CDR3 is TGTGCCAGTAGTATCGGGGGAAGCGCCACGGGACAGTACTTC.

This clonotype was observed at least ten times. This chain uses TRBV6-1 with TRBJ2-2, with no clear D. CDR1 MNHNS and CDR2 SASEGT come from the germline V gene. Between the trimmed V and J ends, which lost 5 bases and 1 base, there was a span of 5 bases. CDR3 length equals 13 residues. The DNA of the CDR3 is TGTGCCAGCAGTTTCCTGAACACCGGGGAGCTGTTTTTT. Its protein is CASSFLNTGELFF.

This rearrangement joins TRBV4-2 to TRBJ2-3; D not certain. The germline V and J ends were trimmed by 5 bases and 8 bases, with 14 bases remaining between them. The germline V gene encodes CDR1 LGHNA and CDR2 YNFKEQ. This CDR3 spans 13 amino acids. For the CDR3, the DNA is TGTGCCAGCAGCAAAACACCCGAGGTTACGCAGTATTTT. Amino acid sequence: CASSKTPEVTQYF.

The chain carries TRBV10-3 and TRBJ2-1; 7 bases line up with TRBD2. Germline-derived CDR1 and CDR2 are ENHRY and SYGVKD. The junction had 15 bases not matched to a gene; V was cut back by 3 bases and J by 7 bases. This CDR3 has 17 amino acids. CDR3 sequence: CAISDWAHAGAVNEQFF. In nucleotides, the CDR3 is TGTGCCATCAGTGACTGGGCACATGCGGGAGCGGTGAATGAGCAGTTCTTC.

In its sample, this clonotype was seen a few times. The V gene is TRBV10-2, the J gene TRBJ2-3; TRBD2 matches 7 bases. CDR1 and CDR2 from the germline V gene are WSHSY and SAAADI. The J segment lost 1 base and the V segment lost 7 bases, leaving 5 bases of the junction unmatched. The CDR3 length is 14 residues. The CDR3 bases are TGCGCCAGCAATAGTCTAGCGGGCACAGATACGCAGTATTTT. Amino acids: CASNSLAGTDTQYF.

This chain links TRBV5-5 with TRBJ2-7, with 10 positions matching TRBD2. V was pared by 4 bases and J by 3 bases, with 16 bases of the junction left unmatched. Germline V gene lookup returns CDR1 SGHKS and CDR2 YYEKEE (reference sequence). The CDR3 spans 18 residues. Written as DNA, the CDR3 is TGTGCCAGCAGCCAGGCCCGGGGACTAGCGACGGTCGACTACGAGCAGTACTTC. This codes for CASSQARGLATVDYEQYF.

The V and J genes are TRBV3-1 and TRBJ2-2; TRBD2 matches at 9 bases. This CDR3 has 15 residues. Trimming cost V 0 bases and J 7 bases; bases outside gene matches: 3. CDR1 and CDR2 (germline): LGHDT, YNNKEL (reference sequence). The CDR3 region has the DNA TGTGCCAGCAGCCAAGATACACTAGCGGGCGGGGAGCTGTTTTTT. Its translation: CASSQDTLAGGELFF.

This clonotype has a handful of counts. The genes are TRBV30 and TRBJ1-1, with D perhaps TRBD1 (6 bases). In germline, CDR1 is GTSNPN, CDR2 SVGIG (reference sequence). The CDR3 contains 13 residues. Trimming took off 2 bases at V and 4 bases at J, with 11 bases between the two ends. The CDR3 loop reads CAWSHRVATEAFF. As DNA, the CDR3 is TGTGCCTGGAGTCACAGGGTCGCCACTGAAGCTTTCTTT.

The chain carries TRBV6-5 and TRBJ2-3; weak D call: TRBD2 (6 bases). Trimming stripped 1 base from V and 0 bases from J, with 8 bases between. The CDR3 runs to 15 residues. Germline CDR1 MNHEY, CDR2 SVGAGI. The CDR3 DNA sequence: TGTGCCAGCAGTTACTTGGGGGGTAGCACAGATACGCAGTATTTT. Translating gives CASSYLGGSTDTQYF.